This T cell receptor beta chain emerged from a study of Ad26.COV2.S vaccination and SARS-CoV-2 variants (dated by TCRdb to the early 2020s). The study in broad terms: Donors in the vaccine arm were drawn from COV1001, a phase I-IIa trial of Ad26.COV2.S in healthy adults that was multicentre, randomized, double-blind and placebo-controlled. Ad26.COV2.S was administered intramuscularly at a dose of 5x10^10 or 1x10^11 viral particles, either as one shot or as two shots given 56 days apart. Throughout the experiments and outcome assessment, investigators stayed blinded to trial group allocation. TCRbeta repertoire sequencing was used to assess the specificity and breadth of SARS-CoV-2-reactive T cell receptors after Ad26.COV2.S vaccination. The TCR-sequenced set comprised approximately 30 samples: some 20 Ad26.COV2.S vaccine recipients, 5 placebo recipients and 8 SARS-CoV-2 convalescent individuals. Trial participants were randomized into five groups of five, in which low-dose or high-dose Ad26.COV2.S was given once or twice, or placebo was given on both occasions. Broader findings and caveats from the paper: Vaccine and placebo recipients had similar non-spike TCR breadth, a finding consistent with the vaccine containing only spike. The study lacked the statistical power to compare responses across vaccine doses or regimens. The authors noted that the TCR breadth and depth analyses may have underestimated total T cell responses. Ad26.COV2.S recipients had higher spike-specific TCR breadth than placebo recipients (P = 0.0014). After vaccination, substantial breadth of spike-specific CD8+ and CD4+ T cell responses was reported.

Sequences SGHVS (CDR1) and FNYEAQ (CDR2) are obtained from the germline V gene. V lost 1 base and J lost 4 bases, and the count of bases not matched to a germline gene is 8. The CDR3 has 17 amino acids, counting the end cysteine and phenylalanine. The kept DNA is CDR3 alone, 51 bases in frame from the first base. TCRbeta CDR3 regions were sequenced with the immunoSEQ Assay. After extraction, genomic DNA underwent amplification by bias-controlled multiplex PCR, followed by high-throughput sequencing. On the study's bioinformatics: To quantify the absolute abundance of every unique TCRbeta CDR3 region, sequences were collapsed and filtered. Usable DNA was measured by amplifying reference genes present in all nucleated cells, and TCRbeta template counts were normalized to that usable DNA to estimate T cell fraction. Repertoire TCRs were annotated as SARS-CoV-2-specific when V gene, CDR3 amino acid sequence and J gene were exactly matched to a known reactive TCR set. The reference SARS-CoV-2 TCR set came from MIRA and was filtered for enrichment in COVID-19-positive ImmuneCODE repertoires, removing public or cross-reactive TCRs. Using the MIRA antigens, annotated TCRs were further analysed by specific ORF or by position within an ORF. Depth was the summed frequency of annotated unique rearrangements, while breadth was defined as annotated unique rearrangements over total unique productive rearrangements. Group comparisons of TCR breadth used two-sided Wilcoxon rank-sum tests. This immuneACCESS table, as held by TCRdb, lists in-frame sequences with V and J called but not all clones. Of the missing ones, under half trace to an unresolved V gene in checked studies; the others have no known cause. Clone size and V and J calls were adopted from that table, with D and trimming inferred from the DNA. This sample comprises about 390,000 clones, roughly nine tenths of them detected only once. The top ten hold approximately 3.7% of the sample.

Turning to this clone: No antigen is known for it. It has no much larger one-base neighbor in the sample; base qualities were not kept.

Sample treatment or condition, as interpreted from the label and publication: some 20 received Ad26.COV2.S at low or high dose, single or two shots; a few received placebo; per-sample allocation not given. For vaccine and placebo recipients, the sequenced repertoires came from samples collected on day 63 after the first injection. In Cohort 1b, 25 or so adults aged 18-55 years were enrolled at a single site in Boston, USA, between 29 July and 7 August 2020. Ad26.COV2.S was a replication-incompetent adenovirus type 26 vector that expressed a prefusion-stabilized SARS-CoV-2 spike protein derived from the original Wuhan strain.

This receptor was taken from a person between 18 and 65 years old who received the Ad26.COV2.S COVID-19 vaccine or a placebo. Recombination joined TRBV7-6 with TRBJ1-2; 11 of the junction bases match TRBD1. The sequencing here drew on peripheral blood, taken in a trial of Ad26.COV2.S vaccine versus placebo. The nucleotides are TGTGCCAGCAGCTTAGATGGGCTAGGACAGGGGGCCTATGGCTACACCTTC. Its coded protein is CASSLDGLGQGAYGYTF.